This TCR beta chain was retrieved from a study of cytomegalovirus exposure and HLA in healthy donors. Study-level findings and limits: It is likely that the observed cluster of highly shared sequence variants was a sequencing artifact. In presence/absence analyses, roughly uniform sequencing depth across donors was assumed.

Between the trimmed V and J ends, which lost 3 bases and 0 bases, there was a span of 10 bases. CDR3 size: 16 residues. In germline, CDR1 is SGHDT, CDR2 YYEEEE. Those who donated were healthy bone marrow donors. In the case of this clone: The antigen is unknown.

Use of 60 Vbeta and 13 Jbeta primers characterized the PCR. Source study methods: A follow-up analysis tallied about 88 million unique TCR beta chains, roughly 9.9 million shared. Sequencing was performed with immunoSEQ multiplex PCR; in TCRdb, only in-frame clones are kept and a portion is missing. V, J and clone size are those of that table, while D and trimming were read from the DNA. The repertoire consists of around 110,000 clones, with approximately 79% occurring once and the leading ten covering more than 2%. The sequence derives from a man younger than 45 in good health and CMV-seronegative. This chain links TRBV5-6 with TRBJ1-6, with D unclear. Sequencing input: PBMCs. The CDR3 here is CASSSVRSSYNSPLHF. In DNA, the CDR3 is TGTGCCAGCAGCTCCGTTAGGAGCTCCTATAATTCACCCCTCCACTTT.